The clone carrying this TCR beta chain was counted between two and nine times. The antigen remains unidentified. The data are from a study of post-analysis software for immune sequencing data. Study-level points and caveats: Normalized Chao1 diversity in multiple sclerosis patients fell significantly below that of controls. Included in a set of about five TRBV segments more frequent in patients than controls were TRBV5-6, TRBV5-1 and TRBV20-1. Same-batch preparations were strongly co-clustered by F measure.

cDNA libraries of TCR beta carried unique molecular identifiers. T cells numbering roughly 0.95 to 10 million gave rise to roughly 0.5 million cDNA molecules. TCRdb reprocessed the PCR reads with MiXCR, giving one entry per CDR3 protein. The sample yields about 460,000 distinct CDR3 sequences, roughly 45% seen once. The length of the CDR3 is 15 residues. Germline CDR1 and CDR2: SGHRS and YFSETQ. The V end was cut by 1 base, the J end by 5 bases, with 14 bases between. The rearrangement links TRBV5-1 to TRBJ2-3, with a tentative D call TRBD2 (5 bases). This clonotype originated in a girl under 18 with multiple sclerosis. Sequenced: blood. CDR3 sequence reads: CASSLNAAAGDTQYF. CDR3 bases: TGCGCCAGCAGCTTGAATGCGGCCGCGGGAGATACGCAGTATTTT.